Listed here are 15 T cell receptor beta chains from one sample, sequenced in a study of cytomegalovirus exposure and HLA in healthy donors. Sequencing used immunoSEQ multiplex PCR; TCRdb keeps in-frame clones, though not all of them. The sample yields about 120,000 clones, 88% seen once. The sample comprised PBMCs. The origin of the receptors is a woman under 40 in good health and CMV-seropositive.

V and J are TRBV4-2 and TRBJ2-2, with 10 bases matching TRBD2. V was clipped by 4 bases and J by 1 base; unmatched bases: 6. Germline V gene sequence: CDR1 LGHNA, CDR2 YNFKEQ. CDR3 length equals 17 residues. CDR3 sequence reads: CASSPQASGRNTGELFF. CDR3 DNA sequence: TGTGCCAGCAGCCCCCAGGCTAGCGGGAGGAACACCGGGGAGCTGTTTTTT.

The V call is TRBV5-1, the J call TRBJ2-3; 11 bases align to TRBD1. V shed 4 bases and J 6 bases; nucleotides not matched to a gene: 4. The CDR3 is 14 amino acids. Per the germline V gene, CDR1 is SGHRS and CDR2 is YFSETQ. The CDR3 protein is CASSPRDRGDTQYF. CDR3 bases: TGCGCCAGCAGCCCCCGGGACAGGGGGGATACGCAGTATTTT. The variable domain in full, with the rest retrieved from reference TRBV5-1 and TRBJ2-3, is KAGVTQTPRYLIKTRGQQVTLSCSPISGHRSVSWYQQTPGQGLQFLFEYFSETQRNKGNFPGRFSGRQFSNSRSEMNVSTLELGDSALYLCASSPRDRGDTQYFGPGTRLTVL.

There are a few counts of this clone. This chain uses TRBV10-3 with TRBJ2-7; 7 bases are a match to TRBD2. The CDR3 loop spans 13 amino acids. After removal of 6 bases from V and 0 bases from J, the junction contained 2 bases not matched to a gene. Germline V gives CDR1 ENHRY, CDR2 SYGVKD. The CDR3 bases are TGTGCCATCAGAAGCGGGAACTCCTACGAGCAGTACTTC. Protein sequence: CAIRSGNSYEQYF.

The CDR3 loop is CASSQGSPETVDSYEQYF. The CDR3 DNA reads as TGCGCCAGCAGTCAGGGAAGTCCGGAGACAGTGGATTCCTACGAGCAGTACTTC. The V call is TRBV4-3, the J call TRBJ2-7, with D perhaps matching TRBD1 (5 bases). Germline V lookup: CDR1 LGHNA, CDR2 YSLEER. Trimming shortened V by 6 bases and J by 1 base, and 25 bases separated the two germline ends. This CDR3 spans 18 amino acids.

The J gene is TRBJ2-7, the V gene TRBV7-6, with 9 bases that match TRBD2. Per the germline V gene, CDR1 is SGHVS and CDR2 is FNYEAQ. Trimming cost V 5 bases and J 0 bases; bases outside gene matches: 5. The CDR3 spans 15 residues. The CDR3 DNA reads TGTGCCAGCAGCCCTAGCGGGGACCCCTCCTACGAGCAGTACTTC. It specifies CASSPSGDPSYEQYF.

The CDR3 sequence: CASSIGGRNYGYTF. CDR3 coding DNA: TGTGCCAGTAGTATAGGGGGGCGAAACTATGGCTACACCTTC. The V and J genes are TRBV19 and TRBJ1-2, with D tentatively TRBD1 (6 bases). The V gene lost 1 base and the J gene lost 2 bases, with 8 bases spanning the gap. Germline CDR1 and CDR2: LNHDA and SQIVND (reference sequence). This CDR3 comprises 14 residues. The entire variable domain, with the rest obtained from reference TRBV19 and TRBJ1-2, is as follows: DGGITQSPKYLFRKEGQNVTLSCEQNLNHDAMYWYRQDPGQGLRLIYYSQIVNDFQKGDIAEGYSVSREKKESFPLTVTSAQKNPTAFYLCASSIGGRNYGYTFGSGTRLTVV.

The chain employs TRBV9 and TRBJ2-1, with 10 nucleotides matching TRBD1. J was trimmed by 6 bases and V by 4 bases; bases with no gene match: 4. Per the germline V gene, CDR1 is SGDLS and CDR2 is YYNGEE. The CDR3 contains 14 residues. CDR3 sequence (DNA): TGTGCCAGCAGCCCGGGACAGGGGTTCAATGAGCAGTTCTTC. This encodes CASSPGQGFNEQFF. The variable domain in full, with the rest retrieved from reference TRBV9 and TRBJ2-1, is DSGVTQTPKHLITATGQRVTLRCSPRSGDLSVYWYQQSLDQGLQFLIQYYNGEERAKGNILERFSAQQFPDLHSELNLSSLELGDSALYFCASSPGQGFNEQFFGPGTRLTVL.

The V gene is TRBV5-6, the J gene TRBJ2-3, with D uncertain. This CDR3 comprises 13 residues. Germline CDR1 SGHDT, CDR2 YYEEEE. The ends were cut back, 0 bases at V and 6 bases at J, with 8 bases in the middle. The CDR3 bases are TGTGCCAGCAGCTTGGGAGTAGTTGATACGCAGTATTTT. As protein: CASSLGVVDTQYF.

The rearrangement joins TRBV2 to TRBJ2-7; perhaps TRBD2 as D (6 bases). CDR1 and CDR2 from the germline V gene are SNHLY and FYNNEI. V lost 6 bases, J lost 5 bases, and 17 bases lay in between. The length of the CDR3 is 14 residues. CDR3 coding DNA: TGTGCCAGCAGCGAACAATTGGGGGGACACGAGCAGTACTTC. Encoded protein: CASSEQLGGHEQYF.

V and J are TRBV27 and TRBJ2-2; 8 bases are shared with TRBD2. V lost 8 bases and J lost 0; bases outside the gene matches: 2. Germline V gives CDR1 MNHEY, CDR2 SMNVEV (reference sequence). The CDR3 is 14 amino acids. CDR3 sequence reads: CASCSGANTGELFF. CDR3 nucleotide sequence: TGTGCCAGCTGTAGCGGGGCGAACACCGGGGAGCTGTTTTTT.

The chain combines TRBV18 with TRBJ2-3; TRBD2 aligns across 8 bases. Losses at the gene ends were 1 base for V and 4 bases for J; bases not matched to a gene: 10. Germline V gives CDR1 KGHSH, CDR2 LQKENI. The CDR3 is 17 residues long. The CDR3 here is CASSPRIRGGLSDTQYF. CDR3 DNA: TGTGCCAGCTCACCACGAATCCGGGGGGGCCTGTCAGATACGCAGTATTTT.

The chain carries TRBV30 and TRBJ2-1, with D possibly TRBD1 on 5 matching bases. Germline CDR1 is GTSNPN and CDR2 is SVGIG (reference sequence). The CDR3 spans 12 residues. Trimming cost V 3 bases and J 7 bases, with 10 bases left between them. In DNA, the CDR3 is TGTGCCTGGAGAGGGGTGCGGAATGAGCAGTTCTTC. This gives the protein CAWRGVRNEQFF.

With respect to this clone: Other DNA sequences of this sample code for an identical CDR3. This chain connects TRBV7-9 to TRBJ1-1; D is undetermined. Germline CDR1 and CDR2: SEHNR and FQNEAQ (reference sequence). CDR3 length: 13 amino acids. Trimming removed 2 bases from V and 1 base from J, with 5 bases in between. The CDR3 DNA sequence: TGTGCCAGCAGCTTACAGGAGAACACTGAAGCTTTCTTT. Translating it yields CASSLQENTEAFF.

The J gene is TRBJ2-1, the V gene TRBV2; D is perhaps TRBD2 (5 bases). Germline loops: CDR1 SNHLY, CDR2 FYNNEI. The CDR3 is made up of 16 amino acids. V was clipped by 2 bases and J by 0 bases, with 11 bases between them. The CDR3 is CASSELGLSSYNEQFF. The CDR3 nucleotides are TGTGCCAGCAGTGAACTCGGACTCTCCTCCTACAATGAGCAGTTCTTC.

This CDR3 reads CAIIGGGNEQFF. In nucleotides, the CDR3 is TGTGCCATCATAGGGGGCGGGAATGAGCAGTTCTTC. This chain connects TRBV2 to TRBJ2-1; 7 bases map to TRBD1. CDR3 length equals 12 residues. CDR1 and CDR2 (germline): SNHLY, FYNNEI. Germline trimming cut 10 bases from V and 7 bases from J; bases unmatched to any gene: 7.